This TCR beta chain was identified in a study of HIV-infected patients and healthy controls. Study-wide findings and caveats: The study did not determine the donors' HLA types.

CDR3 length equals 14 residues. Per the germline V gene, CDR1 is SGHNT and CDR2 is YYREEE (reference sequence). J was trimmed by 6 bases and V by 5 bases; bases with no gene match: 6. The repertoire came from unfractionated whole blood and reflected all unsorted peripheral T cells. Roughly 11 uninfected healthy donors were sampled as controls, several sampled twice around three months apart. This clonotype was recorded at least ten times. Its antigen remains unknown. Alpha and beta constant-region primers primed reverse transcription of around 500 ng RNA. Using multiplexing indices, alpha and beta chain libraries were generated apart by chain-specific third strand synthesis. TCRdb recomputed calls from the 5' RACE reads with MiXCR, one row per CDR3 protein. This repertoire shows 17,000 or so distinct CDR3 sequences, around 5.5% found once; its top ten account for 1.5% to 2%.

This sequence was found in an adult in good health. The genes are TRBV5-4 and TRBJ1-4, with TRBD1 matching 8 bases. Specimen: blood. CDR3 nucleotide sequence: TGTGCCAGCAGTACAGGGGGAGAATATGAAAAACTGTTTTTT. Its protein product is CASSTGGEYEKLFF.